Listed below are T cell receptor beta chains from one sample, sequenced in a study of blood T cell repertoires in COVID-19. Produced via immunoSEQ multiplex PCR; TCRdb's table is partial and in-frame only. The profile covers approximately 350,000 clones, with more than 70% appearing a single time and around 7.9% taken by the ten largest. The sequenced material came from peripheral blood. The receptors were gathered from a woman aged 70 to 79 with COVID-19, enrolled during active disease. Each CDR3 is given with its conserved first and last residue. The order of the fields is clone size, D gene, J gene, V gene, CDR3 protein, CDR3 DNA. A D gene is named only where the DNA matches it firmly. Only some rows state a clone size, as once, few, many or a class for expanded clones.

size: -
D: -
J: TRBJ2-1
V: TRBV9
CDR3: CASSVSRGANEQFF
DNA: TGTGCCAGCAGCGTCTCACGGGGGGCCAATGAGCAGTTCTTC

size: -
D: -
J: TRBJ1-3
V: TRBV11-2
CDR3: CASSLVAGAGNTIYF
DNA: TGTGCCAGCAGCTTAGTCGCGGGGGCTGGAAACACCATATATTTT

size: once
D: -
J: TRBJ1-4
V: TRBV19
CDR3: CGAGREKLFF
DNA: TGTGGGGCAGGGCGCGAAAAACTGTTTTTT

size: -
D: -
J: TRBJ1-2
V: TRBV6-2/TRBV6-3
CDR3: CASSATPDRPDGYTF
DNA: TGTGCCAGCAGTGCGACTCCGGACAGACCGGATGGCTACACCTTC

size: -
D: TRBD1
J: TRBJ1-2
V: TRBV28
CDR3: CASSSGGAGGGGYTF
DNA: TGTGCCAGCAGTTCCGGAGGGGCAGGGGGCGGAGGCTACACCTTC

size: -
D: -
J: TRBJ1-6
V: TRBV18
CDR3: CASSPGGKDSPLHF
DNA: TGTGCCAGCTCACCGGGGGGTAAAGACTCACCCCTCCACTTT

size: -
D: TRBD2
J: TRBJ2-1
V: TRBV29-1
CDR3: CSVDGGGLAEQFF
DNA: TGCAGCGTTGATGGGGGAGGGTTGGCTGAGCAGTTCTTC

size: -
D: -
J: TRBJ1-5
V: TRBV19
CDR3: CASSPLGRNSNQPQHF
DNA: TGTGCCAGTAGTCCCCTCGGGAGAAATAGCAATCAGCCCCAGCATTTT

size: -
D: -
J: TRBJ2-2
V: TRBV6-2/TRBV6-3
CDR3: CASSYIQTNTGELFF
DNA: TGTGCCAGCAGTTATATCCAGACAAACACCGGGGAGCTGTTTTTT

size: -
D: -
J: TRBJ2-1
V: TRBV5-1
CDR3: CASSLAARGPYNEQFF
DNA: TGCGCCAGCAGCTTGGCCGCTAGGGGTCCCTACAATGAGCAGTTCTTC

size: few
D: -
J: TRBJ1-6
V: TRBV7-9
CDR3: CASSQDSPNSPLHF
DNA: TGTGCCAGCAGCCAGGACAGCCCTAATTCACCCCTCCACTTT

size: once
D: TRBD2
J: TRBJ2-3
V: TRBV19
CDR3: CASTHSGALTYTQYF
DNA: TGTGCCAGTACACACAGCGGGGCCCTAACCTATACGCAGTATTTT

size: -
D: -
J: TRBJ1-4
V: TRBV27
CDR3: CASRSPGAPNEKLFF
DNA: TGTGCCAGCAGAAGCCCAGGGGCTCCTAATGAAAAACTGTTTTTT

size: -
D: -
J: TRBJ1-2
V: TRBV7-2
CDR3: CASSPDSSVNYGYTF
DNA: TGTGCCAGCAGCCCGGACAGCTCCGTTAACTATGGCTACACCTTC

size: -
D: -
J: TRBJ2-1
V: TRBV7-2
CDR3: CASSFAGALLEQFF
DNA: TGTGCCAGCAGCTTCGCGGGGGCCCTGCTTGAGCAGTTCTTC

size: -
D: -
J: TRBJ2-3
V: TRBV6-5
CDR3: CASSLDRSTDTQYF
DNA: TGTGCCAGCAGTTTAGACAGGAGCACAGATACGCAGTATTTT

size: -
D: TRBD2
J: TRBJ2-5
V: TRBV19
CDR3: CASSALAGYRETQYF
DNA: TGTGCCAGTAGTGCTCTAGCGGGATACCGGGAGACCCAGTACTTC

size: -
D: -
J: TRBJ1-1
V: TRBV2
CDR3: CASSPGLLEAFF
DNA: TGTGCCAGCAGTCCGGGACTCCTAGAAGCTTTCTTT

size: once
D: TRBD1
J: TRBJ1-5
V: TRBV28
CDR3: CASSRGTGGQPQHF
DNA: TGTGCCAGCAGCCGCGGGACAGGGGGCCAGCCCCAGCATTTT

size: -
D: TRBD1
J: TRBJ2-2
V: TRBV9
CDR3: CASSGLGQGHGELFF
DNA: TGTGCCAGCAGCGGATTGGGACAGGGCCACGGGGAGCTGTTTTTT

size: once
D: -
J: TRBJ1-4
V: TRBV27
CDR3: CASSPRGGWGEKLFF
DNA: TGTGCCAGCAGTCCCCGGGGGGGATGGGGTGAAAAACTGTTTTTT

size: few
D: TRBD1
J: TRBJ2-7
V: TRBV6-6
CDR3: CASSPRDRGQKEQYF
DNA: TGTGCCAGCAGCCCCCGGGACAGGGGGCAAAAAGAGCAGTACTTC

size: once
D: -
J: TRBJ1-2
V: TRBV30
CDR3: CAWSVTFDGYTF
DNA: TGTGCCTGGAGTGTAACTTTCGATGGCTACACCTTC

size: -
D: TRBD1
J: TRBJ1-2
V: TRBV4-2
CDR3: CASSQMEGARDGYTF
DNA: TGTGCCAGCAGCCAAATGGAGGGGGCTCGGGATGGCTACACCTTC

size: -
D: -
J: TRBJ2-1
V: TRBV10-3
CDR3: CAISADYLQQFF
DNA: TGTGCCATCAGCGCGGACTACCTTCAGCAGTTCTTC

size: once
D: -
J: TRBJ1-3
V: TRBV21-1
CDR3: CASSGRGLTRNTIYF
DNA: TGTGCCAGCAGCGGAAGAGGCTTGACCAGAAACACCATATATTTT

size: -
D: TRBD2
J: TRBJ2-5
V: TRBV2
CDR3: CASSDRSGKETQYF
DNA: TGTGCCAGCAGTGATCGTAGCGGGAAAGAGACCCAGTACTTC

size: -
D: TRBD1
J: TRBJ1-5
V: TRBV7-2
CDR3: CASSSTGGFNQPQHF
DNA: TGTGCCAGCAGCTCGACAGGGGGTTTTAATCAGCCCCAGCATTTT

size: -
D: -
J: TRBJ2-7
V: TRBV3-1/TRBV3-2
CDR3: CASSQAPKTRGNYEQYF
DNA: TGTGCCAGCAGCCAAGCCCCGAAGACCAGAGGAAACTACGAGCAGTACTTC

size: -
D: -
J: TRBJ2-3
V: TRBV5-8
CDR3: CASSPGSTDTQYF
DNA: TGTGCCAGCAGCCCCGGTAGCACAGATACGCAGTATTTT

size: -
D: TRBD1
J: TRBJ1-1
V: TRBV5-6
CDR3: CASSLVGQGLNTEAFF
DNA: TGTGCCAGCAGCTTGGTTGGACAGGGGTTGAACACTGAAGCTTTCTTT

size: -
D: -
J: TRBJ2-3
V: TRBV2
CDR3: CASRTSYTQYF
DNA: TGTGCCAGCCGTACTAGCTATACGCAGTATTTT

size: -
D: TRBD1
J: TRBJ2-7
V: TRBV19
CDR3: CASRSGPQGAWDEQYF
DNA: TGTGCCAGTAGGTCCGGCCCACAGGGGGCGTGGGACGAGCAGTACTTC

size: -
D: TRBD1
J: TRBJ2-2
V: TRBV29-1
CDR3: CSAMGGQVNTGELFF
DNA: TGCAGCGCCATGGGCGGACAGGTGAACACCGGGGAGCTGTTTTTT

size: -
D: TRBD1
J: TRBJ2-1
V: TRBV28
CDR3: CASTNGPRDRGVINEQFF
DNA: TGTGCCAGCACCAACGGTCCCCGGGACAGGGGGGTCATCAATGAGCAGTTCTTC

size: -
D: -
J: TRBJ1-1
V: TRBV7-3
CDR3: CASSSDPLQDFLMNTEAFF
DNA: TGTGCCAGCAGCTCCGATCCGCTACAGGATTTTCTTATGAACACTGAAGCTTTCTTT

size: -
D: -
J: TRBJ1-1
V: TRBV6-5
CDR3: CASSNNPTDNTEAFF
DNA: TGTGCCAGCAGTAACAACCCGACAGACAACACTGAAGCTTTCTTT

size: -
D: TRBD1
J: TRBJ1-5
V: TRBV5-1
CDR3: CASSLGQGTGYQHF
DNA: TGCGCCAGCAGCTTGGGCCAAGGGACAGGGTACCAGCATTTT

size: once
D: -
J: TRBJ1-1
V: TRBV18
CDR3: CASSPDWNTEAFF
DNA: TGTGCCAGCTCACCGGACTGGAACACTGAAGCTTTCTTT

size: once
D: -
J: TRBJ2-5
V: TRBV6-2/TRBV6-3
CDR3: CASSYFRGPQETQYF
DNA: TGTGCCAGCAGTTACTTTAGGGGCCCTCAAGAGACCCAGTACTTC

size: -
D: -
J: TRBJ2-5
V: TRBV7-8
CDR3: CASSLVPQETQYF
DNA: TGTGCCAGCAGCTTAGTTCCGCAAGAGACCCAGTACTTC

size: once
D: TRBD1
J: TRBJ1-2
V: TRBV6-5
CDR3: CASSYRDRGPYGYTF
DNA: TGTGCCAGCAGTTATCGTGACAGGGGGCCCTATGGCTACACCTTC

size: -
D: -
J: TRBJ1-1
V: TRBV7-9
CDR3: CASSLAPSPGAFF
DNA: TGTGCCAGCAGCTTAGCTCCCAGCCCAGGGGCTTTCTTT